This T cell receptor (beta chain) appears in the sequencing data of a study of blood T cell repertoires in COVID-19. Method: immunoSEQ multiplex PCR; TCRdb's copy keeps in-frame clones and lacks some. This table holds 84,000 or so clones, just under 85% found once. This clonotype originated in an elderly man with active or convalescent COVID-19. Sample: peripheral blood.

CDR3 DNA: TGTGCCAGCAGCGTAGGGGCCAGAAACACCGGGGAGCTGTTTTTT. It yields the protein CASSVGARNTGELFF. The V gene is TRBV9, the J gene TRBJ2-2; no firm D call. Trimming left V 0 bases short and J 2 bases short, with 8 bases between. This CDR3 spans 15 amino acids. The V gene's germline CDR1 is SGDLS and CDR2 YYNGEE.